The rows below give T cell receptor beta chains drawn from one sample of a study of blood T cell repertoires in COVID-19. Sequenced by immunoSEQ multiplex PCR; TCRdb stores in-frame clones only, minus some. The table shows 95,000 to 150,000 clones, with about nine tenths occurring only once. The sample consisted of peripheral blood. These receptors all come from a man between 40 and 49 years old with acute or convalescent COVID-19. Both conserved end residues are trimmed from each CDR3. Each record gives: V gene, clone size, CDR3 length, J gene, CDR3 protein. Only some rows state a clone size, as once, few, many or a class for expanded clones.

V gene: TRBV5-5; clone size: -; CDR3 length: 13; J gene: TRBJ2-5; CDR3 protein: ASSLLAGGQETQY
V gene: TRBV19; clone size: few; CDR3 length: 12; J gene: TRBJ1-4; CDR3 protein: ASSTRTGNEKLF
V gene: TRBV7-2; clone size: -; CDR3 length: 11; J gene: TRBJ1-1; CDR3 protein: ASSPTVDTEAF
V gene: TRBV4-2; clone size: -; CDR3 length: 13; J gene: TRBJ2-3; CDR3 protein: ASSPAGPSTDTQY
V gene: TRBV30; clone size: once; CDR3 length: 8; J gene: TRBJ1-1; CDR3 protein: AWRGAEAF
V gene: TRBV23-1; clone size: -; CDR3 length: 12; J gene: TRBJ1-1; CDR3 protein: VRGDTGTNTEAF
V gene: TRBV2; clone size: once; CDR3 length: 12; J gene: TRBJ2-4; CDR3 protein: ASSDLAGKNIQY
V gene: TRBV18; clone size: -; CDR3 length: 15; J gene: TRBJ2-7; CDR3 protein: ASSPKPSQGGSREQY
V gene: TRBV19; clone size: -; CDR3 length: 13; J gene: TRBJ1-1; CDR3 protein: ASSPGGGPGTEAF
V gene: TRBV27; clone size: -; CDR3 length: 11; J gene: TRBJ2-3; CDR3 protein: ASSLLSTDTQY
V gene: TRBV18; clone size: -; CDR3 length: 12; J gene: TRBJ2-4; CDR3 protein: ASSPPGAVNIQY
V gene: TRBV4-2; clone size: -; CDR3 length: 12; J gene: TRBJ1-2; CDR3 protein: ASSQDPGQYGYT
V gene: TRBV9; clone size: -; CDR3 length: 13; J gene: TRBJ2-3; CDR3 protein: ASSRTGEGTDTQY
V gene: TRBV7-8; clone size: -; CDR3 length: 14; J gene: TRBJ2-7; CDR3 protein: ASSLGDSRTGYEQY
V gene: TRBV14; clone size: -; CDR3 length: 14; J gene: TRBJ2-2; CDR3 protein: ASSQRGTWNTGELF
V gene: TRBV6-6; clone size: -; CDR3 length: 12; J gene: TRBJ1-1; CDR3 protein: ASSYSRQADEAF
V gene: TRBV3-1/TRBV3-2; clone size: -; CDR3 length: 14; J gene: TRBJ1-4; CDR3 protein: ASSQEEGSGIEKLF
V gene: TRBV19; clone size: -; CDR3 length: 13; J gene: TRBJ1-5; CDR3 protein: ASTAETGRNQPQH
V gene: TRBV19; clone size: -; CDR3 length: 14; J gene: TRBJ2-1; CDR3 protein: ASSIEFASSYNEQF
V gene: TRBV29-1; clone size: -; CDR3 length: 11; J gene: TRBJ1-1; CDR3 protein: SVEGQDFTEAF
V gene: TRBV6-5; clone size: -; CDR3 length: 12; J gene: TRBJ1-1; CDR3 protein: ASSPQGFDTEAF
V gene: TRBV5-1; clone size: -; CDR3 length: 14; J gene: TRBJ2-2; CDR3 protein: ASRTSGVGNTGELF
V gene: TRBV30; clone size: -; CDR3 length: 9; J gene: TRBJ2-3; CDR3 protein: AWSALDTQY
V gene: TRBV5-6; clone size: -; CDR3 length: 13; J gene: TRBJ2-5; CDR3 protein: ASSLGQGGPETQY
V gene: TRBV3-1/TRBV3-2; clone size: -; CDR3 length: 13; J gene: TRBJ2-3; CDR3 protein: ASRDGLVSTDTQY
V gene: TRBV19; clone size: -; CDR3 length: 12; J gene: TRBJ1-5; CDR3 protein: ASEVAAQGQPQH
V gene: TRBV10-3; clone size: -; CDR3 length: 12; J gene: TRBJ2-7; CDR3 protein: AISGPRQGGEQY
V gene: TRBV7-8; clone size: -; CDR3 length: 14; J gene: TRBJ1-5; CDR3 protein: ASSLDLPGINQPQH
V gene: TRBV19; clone size: few; CDR3 length: 12; J gene: TRBJ1-2; CDR3 protein: ASSGGAPNYGYT
V gene: TRBV6-5; clone size: -; CDR3 length: 11; J gene: TRBJ1-1; CDR3 protein: ASSTGQGAEAF
V gene: TRBV3-1/TRBV3-2; clone size: -; CDR3 length: 11; J gene: TRBJ1-5; CDR3 protein: ASSPQGDQPQH
V gene: TRBV5-1; clone size: -; CDR3 length: 13; J gene: TRBJ1-2; CDR3 protein: ASSLGQELNYGYT
V gene: TRBV18; clone size: -; CDR3 length: 12; J gene: TRBJ1-2; CDR3 protein: ASSPDRGDYGYT
V gene: TRBV5-4; clone size: -; CDR3 length: 14; J gene: TRBJ2-2; CDR3 protein: ASSLGAGGNTGELF
V gene: TRBV19; clone size: -; CDR3 length: 13; J gene: TRBJ1-2; CDR3 protein: ASSTDRTGNYGYT
V gene: TRBV5-1; clone size: many; CDR3 length: 10; J gene: TRBJ2-2; CDR3 protein: ASSLVRGELF
V gene: TRBV19; clone size: -; CDR3 length: 14; J gene: TRBJ1-1; CDR3 protein: ASSIDSNRENTEAF
V gene: TRBV19; clone size: few; CDR3 length: 13; J gene: TRBJ2-1; CDR3 protein: ASSDPRDRVNEQF
V gene: TRBV7-2; clone size: -; CDR3 length: 14; J gene: TRBJ2-7; CDR3 protein: ASSLFEWPGLYEQY
V gene: TRBV5-1; clone size: -; CDR3 length: 15; J gene: TRBJ1-4; CDR3 protein: ASSSTTDRATNEKLF